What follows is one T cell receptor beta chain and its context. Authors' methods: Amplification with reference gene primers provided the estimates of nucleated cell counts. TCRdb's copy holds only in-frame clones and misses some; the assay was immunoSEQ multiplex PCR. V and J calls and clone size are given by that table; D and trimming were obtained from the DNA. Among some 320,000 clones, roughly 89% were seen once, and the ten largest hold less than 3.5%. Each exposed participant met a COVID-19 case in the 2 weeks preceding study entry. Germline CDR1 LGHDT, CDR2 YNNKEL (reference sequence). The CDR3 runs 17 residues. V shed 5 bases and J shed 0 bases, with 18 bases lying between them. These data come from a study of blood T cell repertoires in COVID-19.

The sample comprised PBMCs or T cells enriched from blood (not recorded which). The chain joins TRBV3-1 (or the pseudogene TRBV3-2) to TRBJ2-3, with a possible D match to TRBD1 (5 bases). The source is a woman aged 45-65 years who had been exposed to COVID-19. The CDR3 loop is CASSVSVGTGSTDTQYF. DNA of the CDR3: TGTGCCAGCAGCGTTTCCGTAGGAACAGGTAGCACAGATACGCAGTATTTT.